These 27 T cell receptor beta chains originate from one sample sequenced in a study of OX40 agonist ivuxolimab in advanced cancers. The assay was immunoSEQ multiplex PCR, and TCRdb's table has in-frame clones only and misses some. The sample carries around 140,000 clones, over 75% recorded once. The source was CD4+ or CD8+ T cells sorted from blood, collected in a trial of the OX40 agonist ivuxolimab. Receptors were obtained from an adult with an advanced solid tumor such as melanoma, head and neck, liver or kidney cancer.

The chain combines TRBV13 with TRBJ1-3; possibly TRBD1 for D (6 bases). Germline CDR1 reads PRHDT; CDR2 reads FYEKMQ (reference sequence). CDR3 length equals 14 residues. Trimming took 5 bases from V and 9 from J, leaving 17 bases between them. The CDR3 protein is CASSLGGPLGTIYF. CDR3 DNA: TGTGCCAGCAGCCTTGGGGGGCCATTAGGCACCATATATTTT.

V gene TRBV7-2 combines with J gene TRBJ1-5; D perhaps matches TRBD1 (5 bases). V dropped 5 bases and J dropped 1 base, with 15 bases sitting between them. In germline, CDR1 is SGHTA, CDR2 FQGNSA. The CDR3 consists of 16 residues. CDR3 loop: CASSPGTVRSNQPQHF. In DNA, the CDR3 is TGTGCCAGCAGCCCGGGGACGGTAAGGAGCAATCAGCCCCAGCATTTT.

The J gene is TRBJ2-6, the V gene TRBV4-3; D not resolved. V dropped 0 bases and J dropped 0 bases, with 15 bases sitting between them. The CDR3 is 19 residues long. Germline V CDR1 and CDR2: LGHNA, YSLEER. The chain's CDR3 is CASSQDNPFFNSGANVLTF. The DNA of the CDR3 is TGCGCCAGCAGCCAAGACAACCCGTTTTTTAACTCTGGGGCCAACGTCCTGACTTTC.

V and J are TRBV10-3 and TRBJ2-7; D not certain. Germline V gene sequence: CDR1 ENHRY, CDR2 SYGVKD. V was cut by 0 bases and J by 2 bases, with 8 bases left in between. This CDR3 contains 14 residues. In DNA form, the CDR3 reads TGTGCCATCAGTGAGTCTAGACACCCCTACGAGCAGTACTTC. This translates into CAISESRHPYEQYF.

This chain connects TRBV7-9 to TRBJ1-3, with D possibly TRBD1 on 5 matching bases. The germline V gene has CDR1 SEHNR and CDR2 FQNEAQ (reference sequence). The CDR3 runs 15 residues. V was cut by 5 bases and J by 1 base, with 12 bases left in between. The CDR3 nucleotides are TGTGCCAGCAGCCCGGGCAGGGAGTCTGGAAACACCATATATTTT. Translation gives CASSPGRESGNTIYF.

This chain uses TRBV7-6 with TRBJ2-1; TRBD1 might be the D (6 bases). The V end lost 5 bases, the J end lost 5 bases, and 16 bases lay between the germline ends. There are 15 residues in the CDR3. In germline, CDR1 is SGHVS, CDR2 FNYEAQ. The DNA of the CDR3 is TGTGCCAGCAGCCCAGACAGGTTCATTGACAATGAGCAGTTCTTC. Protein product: CASSPDRFIDNEQFF.

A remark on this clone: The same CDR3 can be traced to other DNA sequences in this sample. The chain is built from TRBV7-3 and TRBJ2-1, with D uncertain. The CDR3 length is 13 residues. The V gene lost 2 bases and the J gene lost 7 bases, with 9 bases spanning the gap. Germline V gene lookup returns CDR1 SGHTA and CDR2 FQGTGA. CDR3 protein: CASSLRLLNEQFF. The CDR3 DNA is TGTGCCAGCAGCTTACGGCTCCTAAATGAGCAGTTCTTC. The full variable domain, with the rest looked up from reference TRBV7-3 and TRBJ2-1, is GAGVSQTPSNKVTEKGKYVELRCDPISGHTALYWYRQSLGQGPEFLIYFQGTGAADDSGLPNDRFFAVRPEGSVSTLKIQRTERGDSAVYLCASSLRLLNEQFFGPGTRLTVL.

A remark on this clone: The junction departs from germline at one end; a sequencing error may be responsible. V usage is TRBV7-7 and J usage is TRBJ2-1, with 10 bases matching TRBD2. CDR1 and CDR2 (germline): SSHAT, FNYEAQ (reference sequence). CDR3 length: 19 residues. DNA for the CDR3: TGTGCTAGCAGCTTAGGTATTTGGACTAGCGGAGCCTCGGGCAATGAGCAGTTCTTC. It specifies CASSLGIWTSGASGNEQFF.

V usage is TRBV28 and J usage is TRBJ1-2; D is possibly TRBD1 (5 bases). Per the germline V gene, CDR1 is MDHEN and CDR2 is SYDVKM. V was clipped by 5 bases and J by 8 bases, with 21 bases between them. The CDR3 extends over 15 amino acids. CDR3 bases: TGTGCCAGCAGTCGAAAAAAGACAGTCCCTGGCGGCTACACCTTC. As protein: CASSRKKTVPGGYTF.

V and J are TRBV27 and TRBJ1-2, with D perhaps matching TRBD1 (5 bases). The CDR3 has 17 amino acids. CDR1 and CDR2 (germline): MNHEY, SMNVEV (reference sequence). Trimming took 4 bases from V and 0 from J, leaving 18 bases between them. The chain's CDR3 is CASSSHTGGLANYGYTF. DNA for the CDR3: TGTGCCAGCAGTTCACACACCGGGGGACTAGCTAACTATGGCTACACCTTC.

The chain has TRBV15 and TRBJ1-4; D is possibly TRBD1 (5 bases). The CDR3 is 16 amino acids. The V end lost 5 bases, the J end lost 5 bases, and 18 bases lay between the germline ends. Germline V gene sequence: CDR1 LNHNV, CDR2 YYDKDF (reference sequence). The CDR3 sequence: CATSPRDGRPNEKLFF. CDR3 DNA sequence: TGTGCCACCAGCCCTCGGGACGGTCGGCCCAATGAAAAACTGTTTTTT.

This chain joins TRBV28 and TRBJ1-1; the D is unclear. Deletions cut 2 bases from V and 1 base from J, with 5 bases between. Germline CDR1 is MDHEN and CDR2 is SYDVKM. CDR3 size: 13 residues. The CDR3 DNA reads TGTGCCAGCAGTTTACAGAAGAACACTGAAGCTTTCTTT. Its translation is CASSLQKNTEAFF.

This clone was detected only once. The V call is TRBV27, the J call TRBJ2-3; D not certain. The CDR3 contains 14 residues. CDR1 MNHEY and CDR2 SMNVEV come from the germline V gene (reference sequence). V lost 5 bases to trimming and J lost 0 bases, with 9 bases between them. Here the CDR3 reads CASSLTSSTDTQYF. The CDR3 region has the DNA TGTGCCAGCAGTCTTACCTCTAGCACAGATACGCAGTATTTT.

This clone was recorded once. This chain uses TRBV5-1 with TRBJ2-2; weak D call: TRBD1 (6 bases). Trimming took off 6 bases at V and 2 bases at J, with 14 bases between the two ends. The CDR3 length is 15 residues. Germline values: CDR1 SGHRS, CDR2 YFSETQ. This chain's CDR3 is CASTPPGVNTGELFF. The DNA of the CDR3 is TGCGCCAGCACCCCCCCAGGGGTAAACACCGGGGAGCTGTTTTTT.

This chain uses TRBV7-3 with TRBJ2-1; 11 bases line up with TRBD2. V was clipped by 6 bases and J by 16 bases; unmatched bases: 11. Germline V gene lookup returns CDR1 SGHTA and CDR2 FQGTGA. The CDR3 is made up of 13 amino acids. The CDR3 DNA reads TGTGCCAGCAGAGTAGCGGGAGGGGGTTCCTTTTTCTTC. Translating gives CASRVAGGGSFFF.

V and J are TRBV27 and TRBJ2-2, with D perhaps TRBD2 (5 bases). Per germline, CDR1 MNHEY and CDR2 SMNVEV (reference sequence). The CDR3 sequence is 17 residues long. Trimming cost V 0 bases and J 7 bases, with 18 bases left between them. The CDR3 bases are TGTGCCAGCAGTTTATCCTCATTGAGGGCGGGCAACGGGGAGCTGTTTTTT. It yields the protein CASSLSSLRAGNGELFF.

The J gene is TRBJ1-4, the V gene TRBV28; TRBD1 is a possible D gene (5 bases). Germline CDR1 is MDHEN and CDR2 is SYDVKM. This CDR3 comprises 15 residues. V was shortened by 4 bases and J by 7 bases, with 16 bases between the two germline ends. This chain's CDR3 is CASSSREGLGEKLFF. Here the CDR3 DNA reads TGTGCCAGCAGTTCCCGCGAGGGACTCGGTGAAAAACTGTTTTTT.

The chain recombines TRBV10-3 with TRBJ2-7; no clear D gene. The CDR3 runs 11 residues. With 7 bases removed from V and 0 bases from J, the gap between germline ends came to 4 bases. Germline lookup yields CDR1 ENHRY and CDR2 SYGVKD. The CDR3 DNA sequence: TGTGCCATCATGGGCTCCTACGAGCAGTACTTC. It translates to CAIMGSYEQYF.

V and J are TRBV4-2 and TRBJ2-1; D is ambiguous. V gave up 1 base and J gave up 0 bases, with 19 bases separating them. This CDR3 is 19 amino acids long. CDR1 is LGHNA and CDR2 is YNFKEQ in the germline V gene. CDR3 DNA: TGTGCCAGCAGCCAAGTAGTTTCCCCCGGCGGTAGCTCCTACAATGAGCAGTTCTTC. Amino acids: CASSQVVSPGGSSYNEQFF.

Written as DNA, the CDR3 is TGTGCCAGCTCACCGGTTGGGGGAGATACGCAGTATTTT. Amino acid sequence: CASSPVGGDTQYF. This chain uses TRBV18 with TRBJ2-3; D is perhaps TRBD1 or TRBD2 (5 bases each). Germline CDR1 KGHSH, CDR2 LQKENI. Between the trimmed V and J ends, which lost 3 bases and 5 bases, there was a span of 9 bases. The CDR3 spans 13 residues.

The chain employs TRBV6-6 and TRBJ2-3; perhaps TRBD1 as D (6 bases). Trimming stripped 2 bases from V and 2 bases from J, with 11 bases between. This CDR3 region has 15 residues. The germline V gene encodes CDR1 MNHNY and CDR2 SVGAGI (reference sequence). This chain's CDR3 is CASSYPGQFTDTQYF. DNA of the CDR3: TGTGCCAGCAGTTACCCAGGACAGTTCACAGATACGCAGTATTTT.

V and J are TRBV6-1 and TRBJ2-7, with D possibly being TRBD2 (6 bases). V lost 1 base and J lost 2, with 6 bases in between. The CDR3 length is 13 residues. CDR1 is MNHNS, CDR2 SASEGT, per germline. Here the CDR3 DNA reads TGTGCCAGCAGTGAAGGGGGGGCCTACGAGCAGTACTTC. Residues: CASSEGGAYEQYF.

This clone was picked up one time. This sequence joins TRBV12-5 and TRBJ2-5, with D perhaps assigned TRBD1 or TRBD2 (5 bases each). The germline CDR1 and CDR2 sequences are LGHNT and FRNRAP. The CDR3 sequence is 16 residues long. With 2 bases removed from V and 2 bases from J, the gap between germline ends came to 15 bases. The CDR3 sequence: CASGLLAGTAQETQYF. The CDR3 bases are TGTGCTAGTGGTTTGTTAGCTGGGACGGCTCAAGAGACCCAGTACTTC.

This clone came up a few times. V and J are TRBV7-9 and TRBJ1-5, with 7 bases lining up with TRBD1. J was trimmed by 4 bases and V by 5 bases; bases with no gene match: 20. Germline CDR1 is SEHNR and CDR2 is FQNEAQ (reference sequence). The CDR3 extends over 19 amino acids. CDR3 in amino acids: CASSPPLTTPGQFNQPQHF. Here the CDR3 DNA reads TGTGCCAGCAGCCCCCCCTTAACAACACCGGGACAGTTTAATCAGCCCCAGCATTTT.

The CDR3 reads CASSSLEDREETQYF. For the CDR3, the DNA is TGTGCCAGCAGCTCACTTGAGGACAGGGAAGAGACCCAGTACTTC. The chain joins TRBV7-9 to TRBJ2-5, with 8 bases aligning to TRBD1. The CDR3 is 15 residues long. Germline CDR1 is SEHNR and CDR2 is FQNEAQ (reference sequence). Trimming took 4 bases from V and 3 from J; bases not matched to a gene: 7.

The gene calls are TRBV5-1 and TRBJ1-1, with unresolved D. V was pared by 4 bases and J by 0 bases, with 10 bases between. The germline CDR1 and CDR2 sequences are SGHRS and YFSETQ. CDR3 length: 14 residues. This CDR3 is CASSKEVVNTEAFF. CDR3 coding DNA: TGCGCCAGCAGCAAGGAGGTCGTGAACACTGAAGCTTTCTTT.

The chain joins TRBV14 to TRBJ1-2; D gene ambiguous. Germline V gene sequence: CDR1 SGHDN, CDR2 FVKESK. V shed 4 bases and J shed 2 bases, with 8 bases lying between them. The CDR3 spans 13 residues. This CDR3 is CASSPSLNYGYTF. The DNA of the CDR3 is TGTGCCAGCAGCCCCTCTCTCAACTATGGCTACACCTTC. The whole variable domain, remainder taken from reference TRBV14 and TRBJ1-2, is EAGVTQFPSHSVIEKGQTVTLRCDPISGHDNLYWYRRVMGKEIKFLLHFVKESKQDESGMPNNRFLAERTGGTYSTLKVQPAELEDSGVYFCASSPSLNYGYTFGSGTRLTVV.